This T cell receptor beta chain was recorded in a study of CD8+ T cells in alopecia areata. Study overall: Patients in the study were on tofacitinib for 6 to 18 months, then off it for 6 months.

In germline, CDR1 is MNHNS, CDR2 SASEGT. V shed 8 bases and J 4 bases; nucleotides not matched to a gene: 2. This CDR3 is built from 12 residues. RNA extraction and reverse transcription yielded cDNA as sequencing template. This table comes from immunoSEQ multiplex PCR, and its TCRdb copy is limited to in-frame clones, with some not included. Among tens of thousands of clones listed, about 70% were seen once. Findings and caveats of the study: The study found tofacitinib significantly decreased scalp clonality and expanded CD8+ clones among the top 100. Numerous clones, expanded in lesions, remained in scalp and blood during tofacitinib.

Only one count was recorded for this clone. The antigen remains unidentified. Stated treatment: oral pan-JAK inhibitor, 5-10 mg twice daily. This TCR derives from a human donor with alopecia areata. The chain has TRBV6-1 and TRBJ1-2; the match to TRBD1 covers 9 bases. This material consisted of CD8+ T cells sorted from blood, taken between weeks 43 and 45, from a patient treated with tofacitinib. This CDR3 is CASRTGVYGYTF. The DNA for the CDR3 is TGTGCCAGCCGGACAGGGGTCTATGGCTACACCTTC.